The rows below give T cell receptor beta chains drawn from one sample of a study of post-analysis software for immune sequencing data. TCRdb re-called the PCR reads with MiXCR, one entry per CDR3 protein. This sample has roughly 670,000 distinct CDR3 sequences; 55% to 60% occur once, and the top ten carry 11%. The sample comprised blood. Receptor source: a girl aged 2 to 10 with multiple sclerosis. Each CDR3 is given with its conserved first and last residue. The D gene is left open where the match is weak. Expanded clones are given a class, and other clones once, few, many or no size at all.

J gene	clone size	D gene	V gene	CDR3 protein	CDR3 DNA
TRBJ1-2	few	TRBD1	TRBV7-2	CASSLGPGQGYGYTF	TGTGCCAGCAGCTTAGGCCCGGGACAGGGATATGGCTACACCTTC
TRBJ1-2	NA	TRBD1	TRBV29-1	CSVIQGAGGYTF	TGCAGCGTTATCCAGGGGGCGGGTGGCTACACCTTC
TRBJ2-1	NA	TRBD2	TRBV29-1	CSGERGHSYNEQFF	TGCAGCGGGGAGCGGGGCCACAGCTACAATGAGCAGTTCTTC
TRBJ2-1	NA	TRBD2	TRBV4-3	CASSNLLAGGNNEQFF	TGCGCCAGCAGCAACCTACTAGCGGGGGGAAACAATGAGCAGTTCTTC
TRBJ1-2	NA	NA	TRBV12-3/TRBV12-4	CASRLAGAGGYTF	TGTGCCAGCAGGCTAGCTGGGGCTGGCGGCTACACCTTC
TRBJ2-7	NA	NA	TRBV7-9	CASTTDDSYEQYF	TGTGCCAGCACGACAGACGACTCCTACGAGCAGTACTTC
TRBJ1-2	NA	NA	TRBV6-2/TRBV6-3	CASSYWGGGYTF	TGTGCCAGCAGTTACTGGGGTGGAGGCTACACCTTC
TRBJ2-1	NA	TRBD2	TRBV5-5	CASSLAVRAGGGNEQFF	TGTGCCAGCAGCTTGGCCGTCAGAGCGGGAGGGGGGAATGAGCAGTTCTTC
TRBJ2-3	few	TRBD2	TRBV7-2	CASSSGIAGGTDTQYF	TGTGCCAGCAGCTCCGGGATAGCGGGGGGGACAGATACGCAGTATTTT
TRBJ2-1	NA	NA	TRBV2	CASGEGSEQFF	TGTGCCAGCGGTGAAGGCTCTGAGCAGTTCTTC
TRBJ2-1	NA	NA	TRBV6-2/TRBV6-3	CASSYHELEQFF	TGTGCCAGCAGTTACCACGAACTAGAGCAGTTCTTC
TRBJ2-3	NA	TRBD2	TRBV5-1	CASSLPLSSGRRDTQYF	TGCGCCAGCAGCTTGCCCCTATCTAGCGGGAGGCGAGATACGCAGTATTTT
TRBJ2-5	NA	TRBD1	TRBV9	CASSGTGETQYF	TGTGCCAGCAGCGGGACAGGAGAGACCCAGTACTTC
TRBJ2-1	NA	TRBD2	TRBV7-2	CASSLKRGGNEQFF	TGTGCCAGCAGCTTAAAGCGGGGGGGCAACGAGCAGTTCTTC
TRBJ2-7	few	TRBD1	TRBV10-3	CAISGGQGWEQYF	TGTGCCATCAGTGGGGGACAGGGTTGGGAGCAGTACTTC
TRBJ2-1	few	NA	TRBV10-3	CAIRGAGGDSPGNEQFF	TGTGCCATCAGGGGAGCAGGGGGGGACTCCCCGGGCAATGAGCAGTTCTTC
TRBJ2-7	few	NA	TRBV20-1	CSAPRLGGGYDEQYF	TGCAGTGCTCCCCGACTCGGGGGAGGTTATGACGAGCAGTACTTC
TRBJ1-1	NA	NA	TRBV11-2	CASSFQDTEAFF	TGTGCCAGCAGCTTTCAGGACACTGAAGCTTTCTTT
TRBJ2-1	few	NA	TRBV6-2/TRBV6-3	CASSYSVYNEQFF	TGTGCCAGCAGTTACAGCGTCTACAATGAGCAGTTCTTC
TRBJ2-3	once	NA	TRBV15	CATSRDGAGVDTQYF	TGTGCCACCAGCAGAGATGGGGCAGGGGTAGATACGCAGTATTTT
TRBJ1-2	NA	NA	TRBV4-3	CASSQLRIDIVYGYTF	TGCGCCAGCAGCCAACTTCGAATTGACATCGTCTATGGCTACACCTTC
TRBJ2-1	NA	NA	TRBV4-1	CASSQGDGGLSYNEQFF	TGCGCCAGCAGCCAAGGGGACGGGGGGCTATCCTACAATGAGCAGTTCTTC
TRBJ2-2	NA	NA	TRBV10-2	CAILSPRTGELFF	TGCGCCATCCTGTCCCCCAGAACCGGGGAGCTGTTTTTT
TRBJ1-2	NA	NA	TRBV9	CASSVNDGQYGYTF	TGTGCCAGCAGCGTAAACGACGGTCAGTATGGCTACACCTTC
TRBJ2-4	NA	NA	TRBV29-1	CSVRKADIQYF	TGCAGCGTTAGGAAGGCGGACATTCAGTACTTC
TRBJ2-3	NA	NA	TRBV20-1	CSASEAASTDTQYF	TGCAGTGCTAGTGAGGCAGCTAGCACAGATACGCAGTATTTT
TRBJ2-3	NA	TRBD2	TRBV24-1	CATSDISGISTDTQYF	TGTGCCACCAGTGATATTAGCGGGATTAGCACAGATACGCAGTATTTT
TRBJ2-5	NA	TRBD2	TRBV20-1	CSASGGAETQYF	TGCAGTGCTAGCGGGGGGGCAGAGACCCAGTACTTC
TRBJ2-7	NA	NA	TRBV6-1	CASYPDGSGYEQYF	TGTGCCAGCTACCCGGACGGGTCCGGGTACGAGCAGTACTTC
TRBJ1-5	NA	NA	TRBV5-6	CASSSAKPGDPNQPQHF	TGTGCCAGCAGTTCAGCCAAACCAGGGGATCCGAATCAGCCCCAGCATTTT
TRBJ2-7	few	NA	TRBV29-1	CSAEGPGDEQYF	TGCAGCGCCGAGGGCCCAGGTGACGAGCAGTACTTC
TRBJ1-1	NA	NA	TRBV7-2	CASSLATGTAFF	TGTGCCAGCAGCTTAGCCACAGGGACGGCTTTCTTT
TRBJ1-1	few	NA	TRBV27	CASREGPNTEAFF	TGTGCCAGCAGAGAGGGCCCGAACACTGAAGCTTTCTTT
TRBJ2-1	NA	TRBD2	TRBV7-9	CASSLSRLAGGRDEQFF	TGTGCCAGCAGCTTAAGCCGTCTAGCGGGAGGAAGGGATGAGCAGTTCTTC
TRBJ2-1	NA	TRBD2	TRBV7-3	CASSFTGTSGINEQFF	TGTGCCAGCAGCTTCACCGGGACTAGCGGGATCAATGAGCAGTTCTTC
TRBJ1-2	NA	NA	TRBV28	CASSPRALVPGYTF	TGTGCCAGCAGTCCCCGGGCCTTAGTCCCGGGCTACACCTTC
TRBJ2-7	NA	NA	TRBV5-4	CARSRLGGGYEQYF	TGTGCCCGCAGCCGCTTGGGGGGCGGGTACGAGCAGTACTTC
TRBJ2-1	few	NA	TRBV15	CATSRARTVNEQFF	TGTGCCACCAGCAGAGCCCGGACAGTAAATGAGCAGTTCTTC
TRBJ2-3	few	NA	TRBV19	CASSIQRAADTQYF	TGTGCCAGTAGTATTCAGCGGGCCGCAGATACGCAGTATTTT
TRBJ2-7	NA	TRBD1	TRBV29-1	CSVEGDRYSEQYF	TGCAGCGTTGAAGGGGACAGGTACTCCGAGCAGTACTTC
TRBJ1-2	NA	NA	TRBV18	CASSPPVADGYTF	TGTGCCAGCTCACCACCGGTGGCAGATGGCTACACCTTC
TRBJ2-5	few	NA	TRBV10-3	CAISDLTSQETQYF	TGTGCCATCAGTGACTTGACTAGCCAAGAGACCCAGTACTTC
TRBJ2-1	NA	NA	TRBV20-1	CSASSGVINGQFF	TGCAGTGCTAGTTCAGGGGTTATCAATGGGCAGTTCTTC
TRBJ2-2	NA	NA	TRBV20-1	CSARDSASPSDAGELFF	TGCAGTGCTAGAGATTCGGCTAGTCCCTCAGACGCCGGGGAGCTGTTTTTT
TRBJ2-7	NA	NA	TRBV5-1	CASSLVRGLSYEQYF	TGCGCCAGCAGCTTGGTTCGCGGCTTATCCTACGAGCAGTACTTC
TRBJ2-5	NA	NA	TRBV2	CASRGYWEETQYF	TGTGCCAGCAGGGGTTACTGGGAAGAGACCCAGTACTTC
TRBJ1-2	NA	NA	TRBV12-3/TRBV12-4	CASSRMAREGGYTF	TGTGCCAGCTCGCGTATGGCCAGGGAGGGCGGCTACACCTTC
TRBJ1-5	few	NA	TRBV28	CASSPQIASNQPQHF	TGTGCCAGCAGTCCGCAGATAGCTAGCAATCAGCCCCAGCATTTT
TRBJ2-7	once	TRBD1	TRBV28	CASSPRPGTGSHEQYF	TGTGCCAGCAGTCCCCGCCCCGGGACAGGGTCCCACGAGCAGTACTTC
TRBJ2-6	NA	NA	TRBV20-1	CSARGTGSGANVLTF	TGCAGTGCTAGAGGTACAGGGTCTGGGGCCAACGTCCTGACTTTC
TRBJ2-7	NA	NA	TRBV5-1	CASSLAGTSPYEQYF	TGCGCCAGCAGCTTAGCTGGGACATCCCCCTACGAGCAGTACTTC
TRBJ2-7	NA	NA	TRBV10-3	CAISDYNREKYEQYF	TGTGCCATCAGTGACTACAACCGGGAGAAATACGAGCAGTACTTC
TRBJ1-1	NA	TRBD1	TRBV20-1	CSARPYDRGYTEAFF	TGCAGTGCTAGACCCTACGACAGGGGGTACACTGAAGCTTTCTTT
TRBJ1-4	NA	NA	TRBV6-5	CASSYGTVNEKLFF	TGTGCCAGCAGTTACGGGACGGTTAATGAAAAACTGTTTTTT